This record covers a single TCR beta chain. The sample belongs to a study of blood T cell repertoires in COVID-19. Measured with immunoSEQ multiplex PCR; TCRdb has only the in-frame clones, and not every one. The table lists 240,000 or so clones, approximately 80% of them singletons, with 1.5% to 2% in the top ten. The germline CDR1 and CDR2 sequences are SEHNR and FQNEAQ (reference sequence). The CDR3 spans 16 residues. V lost 5 bases and J 1 base, leaving 17 bases between the germline ends. This clonotype originated in a woman aged 80 or over with acute or convalescent COVID-19. This chain links TRBV7-9 with TRBJ1-2; D ambiguous. Sequences were obtained from peripheral blood. CDR3 nucleotide sequence: TGTGCCAGCAGCCGGGGTGGTGGCCGGCTTAACTATGGCTACACCTTC. It is translated as CASSRGGGRLNYGYTF.